These 13 T cell receptor beta chains share one sample of origin, sequenced in a study of blood T cell repertoires in COVID-19. Clones were sequenced by immunoSEQ multiplex PCR, and TCRdb holds only the in-frame ones, with some missing. Among more than 250,000 clones listed, around 86% were seen once. Input material: peripheral blood. These receptors came from a man between 45 and 60 years old with active or convalescent COVID-19.

Here the CDR3 reads CASSLLGVGTEAFF. CDR3 nucleotides: TGTGCCAGCAGCTTACTCGGGGTTGGGACTGAAGCTTTCTTT. The chain links TRBV7-3 to TRBJ1-1, with D hard to call. Germline CDR1 SGHTA, CDR2 FQGTGA. The CDR3 sequence is 14 residues long. The V and J ends lost 2 bases and 5 bases respectively, with 12 bases between them.

The chain is built from TRBV3-1 (or the pseudogene TRBV3-2) and TRBJ2-7; 11 nucleotides line up with TRBD1. Trimming took 4 bases from V and 6 from J; bases not matched to a gene: 5. CDR3 length equals 14 residues. Germline V lookup: CDR1 LGHDT, CDR2 YNNKEL (reference sequence). This CDR3 is CASSLGQGAFEQYF. The CDR3 DNA reads as TGTGCCAGCAGCCTAGGACAGGGGGCTTTCGAGCAGTACTTC.

V usage is TRBV7-9 and J usage is TRBJ2-7, with D perhaps matching TRBD1 (6 bases). CDR1 and CDR2 (germline): SEHNR, FQNEAQ (reference sequence). The CDR3 extends over 14 amino acids. Trimming removed 2 bases from V and 2 bases from J, with 10 bases in between. CDR3 nucleotides: TGTGCCAGCAGCTTATGGACAGACGCCTACGAGCAGTACTTC. This encodes CASSLWTDAYEQYF. Together with reference TRBV7-9 and TRBJ2-7, the CDR3 gives the full variable domain: DTGVSQNPRHKITKRGQNVTFRCDPISEHNRLYWYRQTLGQGPEFLTYFQNEAQLEKSRLLSDRFSAERPKGSFSTLEIQRTEQGDSAMYLCASSLWTDAYEQYFGPGTRLTVT.

V is TRBV24-1 and J is TRBJ2-5; TRBD2 aligns across 8 bases. The CDR3 extends over 15 amino acids. With 3 bases clipped from V and 1 base from J, the junction kept 3 bases outside the gene matches. Looked up from germline, CDR1 is KGHDR and CDR2 is SFDVKD. This CDR3 reads CATSDPGLGQETQYF. For the CDR3, the DNA is TGTGCCACCAGTGATCCGGGACTAGGCCAAGAGACCCAGTACTTC.

A note on this clone: Within the sample, other DNA sequences also encode this same CDR3. The chain carries TRBV5-4 and TRBJ2-5; 8 nucleotides line up with TRBD2. Germline lookup yields CDR1 SGHNT and CDR2 YYREEE (reference sequence). The CDR3 consists of 15 residues. Trimming cost V 5 bases and J 5 bases; bases outside gene matches: 11. The CDR3 bases are TGTGCCAGCAGGGATGGATTAGCGGGATATGAGACCCAGTACTTC. Translation: CASRDGLAGYETQYF.

This chain connects TRBV30 to TRBJ1-5, with 9 bases that match TRBD1. Unmatched junction bases numbered 4, after V lost 3 bases and J lost 7 bases. Germline V gives CDR1 GTSNPN, CDR2 SVGIG (reference sequence). The CDR3 has 13 amino acids. The CDR3 here is CAWRGQGYQPQHF. The CDR3 DNA reads as TGTGCCTGGAGGGGACAGGGCTACCAGCCCCAGCATTTT.

The rearrangement joins TRBV5-1 to TRBJ1-1; no firm D call. V lost 6 bases, J lost 3 bases, and 18 bases lay in between. From germline, CDR1 is SGHRS and CDR2 YFSETQ. This CDR3 has 15 amino acids. The CDR3 DNA sequence: TGCGCCAGCACCCCCTTCGGCGGCACCCACACTGAAGCTTTCTTT. It codes for CASTPFGGTHTEAFF.

About this clone: The same CDR3 arises from other DNA sequences in this sample as well. This sequence joins TRBV5-1 and TRBJ2-3; D is unclear. Trimming shortened V by 2 bases and J by 1 base, and 5 bases separated the two germline ends. Germline CDR1 and CDR2: SGHRS and YFSETQ. The CDR3 is 13 amino acids. The CDR3 nucleotides read TGCGCCAGCAGCTTCCAGGGCACAGATACGCAGTATTTT. This codes for CASSFQGTDTQYF. The entire variable domain, with the rest obtained from reference TRBV5-1 and TRBJ2-3, is as follows: KAGVTQTPRYLIKTRGQQVTLSCSPISGHRSVSWYQQTPGQGLQFLFEYFSETQRNKGNFPGRFSGRQFSNSRSEMNVSTLELGDSALYLCASSFQGTDTQYFGPGTRLTVL.

This chain connects TRBV25-1 to TRBJ1-6; TRBD1 matches at 9 bases. Germline V lookup: CDR1 MGHDK, CDR2 SYGVNS. Unmatched junction bases numbered 9, after V lost 8 bases and J lost 10 bases. The CDR3 contains 14 residues. As DNA, the CDR3 is TGTGCCAGCCGTCTGACAGGGGGTAAATCACCCCTCCACTTT. Amino acids: CASRLTGGKSPLHF.

The chain couples TRBV3-1 (or the pseudogene TRBV3-2) to TRBJ2-4; no firm D call. CDR3 length equals 14 residues. Germline V gene data show CDR1 as LGHDT and CDR2 as YNNKEL (reference sequence). Trimming shortened V by 1 base and J by 9 bases, and 13 bases separated the two germline ends. This CDR3 reads CASSQATEPGIQYF. The DNA of the CDR3 is TGTGCCAGCAGCCAAGCAACGGAGCCTGGCATTCAGTACTTC.

V is TRBV19 and J is TRBJ1-6; the D gene is possibly TRBD1 (6 bases). Trimming cost V 4 bases and J 8 bases, with 12 bases left between them. The CDR3 is made up of 14 amino acids. CDR1 LNHDA and CDR2 SQIVND come from the germline V gene (reference sequence). In nucleotides, the CDR3 is TGTGCCAGTAGTACGGGGGGCAAGGATTCACCCCTCCACTTT. Protein: CASSTGGKDSPLHF.

J is TRBJ2-5 and V is TRBV5-1; D not certain. The CDR3 is 13 amino acids. The V and J ends lost 1 base and 3 bases respectively, with 7 bases between them. CDR1 SGHRS and CDR2 YFSETQ come from the germline V gene. In DNA, the CDR3 is TGCGCCAGCAGCTTGTACCAGGAAGAGACCCAGTACTTC. It yields the protein CASSLYQEETQYF.

CDR3 DNA: TGCGCCAGCAGCTTACTAGGCGGGGGGGCCTATTCTACCTACGAGCAGTACTTC. Residues: CASSLLGGGAYSTYEQYF. This chain connects TRBV5-1 to TRBJ2-7; 9 bases match TRBD2. The germline gives CDR1 SGHRS, CDR2 YFSETQ. Unmatched junction bases numbered 14, after V lost 2 bases and J lost 2 bases. The CDR3 loop spans 18 amino acids.